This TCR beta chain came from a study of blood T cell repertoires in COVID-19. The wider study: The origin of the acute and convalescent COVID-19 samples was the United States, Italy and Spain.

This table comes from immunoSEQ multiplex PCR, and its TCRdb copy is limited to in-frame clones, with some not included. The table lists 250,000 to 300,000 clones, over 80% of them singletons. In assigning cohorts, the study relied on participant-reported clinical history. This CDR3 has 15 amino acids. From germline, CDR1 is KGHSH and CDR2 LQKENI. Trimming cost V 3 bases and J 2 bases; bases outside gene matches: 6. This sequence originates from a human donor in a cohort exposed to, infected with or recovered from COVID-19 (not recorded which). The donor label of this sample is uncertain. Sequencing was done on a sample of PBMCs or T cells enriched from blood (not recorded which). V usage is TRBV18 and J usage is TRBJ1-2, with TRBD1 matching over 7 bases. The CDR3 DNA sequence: TGTGCCAGCTCACCCGGAGGACAGGAGAACTATGGCTACACCTTC. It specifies CASSPGGQENYGYTF.